There are a few counts of the clone carrying this TCR beta chain. This sample's time point: pre-sensitization, week 0. The treatment: therapeutic diphenylcyclopropenone sensitization with weekly scalp DPC. These data come from a study of human T cells and chemical hapten exposure. TCRdb re-called the RACE reads through MiXCR, storing one row per CDR3 protein. The table lists approximately 180,000 distinct CDR3 sequences, just under 30% of them singletons, with 2.5% to 3.5% in the top ten. This CDR3 comprises 17 residues. Trimming cost V 0 bases and J 4 bases; bases outside gene matches: 9. CDR1 is DFQATT and CDR2 is SNEGSKA in the germline V gene (reference sequence).

The V gene is TRBV20-1, the J gene TRBJ2-1; TRBD2 aligns across 10 bases. The sequencing here drew on whole blood, taken in connection with sensitization to the hapten diphenylcyclopropenone (DPC). The sequence was collected from a woman aged 25 to 39 with alopecia areata. Some clones in this sample may be carry-over from other donors' samples. CDR3 amino acids: CSARDASGGGAYNEQFF. In DNA, the CDR3 is TGCAGTGCTAGAGATGCTAGCGGGGGTGGGGCTTACAATGAGCAGTTCTTC.